The source of this TCR beta chain is a study of blood T cells in healthy people across ages. Alongside a J-beta primer mix, a sample-barcoded 5' primer served in a second PCR lasting roughly 7 to 11 cycles. TCRdb reanalysed the 5' RACE reads using MiXCR and keeps one entry per CDR3 protein. The sample holds about 620,000 distinct CDR3 sequences, 52% seen once. This clonotype originated in an elderly woman in good health. The source material was blood.

The CDR3 bases are TGCAGTGCCCCCGGGACTGTTTCCTACAATGAGCAGTTCTTC. Translating gives CSAPGTVSYNEQFF. The chain employs TRBV20-1 and TRBJ2-1; D is perhaps TRBD2 (6 bases). V was trimmed by 6 bases and J by 1 base, leaving 13 bases between them. The V gene's germline CDR1 is DFQATT and CDR2 SNEGSKA (reference sequence). This CDR3 is built from 14 residues.